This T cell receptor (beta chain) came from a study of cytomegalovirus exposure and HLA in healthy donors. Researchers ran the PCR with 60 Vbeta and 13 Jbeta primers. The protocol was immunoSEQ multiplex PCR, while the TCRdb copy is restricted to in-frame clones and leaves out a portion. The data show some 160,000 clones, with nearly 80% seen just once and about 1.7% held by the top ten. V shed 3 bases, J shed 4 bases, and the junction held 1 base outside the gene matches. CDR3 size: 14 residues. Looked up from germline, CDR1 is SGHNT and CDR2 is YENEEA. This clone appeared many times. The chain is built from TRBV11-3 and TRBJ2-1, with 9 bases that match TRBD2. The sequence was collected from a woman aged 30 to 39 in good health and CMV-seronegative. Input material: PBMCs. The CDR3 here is CASSFAGGYNEQFF. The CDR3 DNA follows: TGTGCCAGCAGCTTCGCGGGGGGGTACAATGAGCAGTTCTTC.